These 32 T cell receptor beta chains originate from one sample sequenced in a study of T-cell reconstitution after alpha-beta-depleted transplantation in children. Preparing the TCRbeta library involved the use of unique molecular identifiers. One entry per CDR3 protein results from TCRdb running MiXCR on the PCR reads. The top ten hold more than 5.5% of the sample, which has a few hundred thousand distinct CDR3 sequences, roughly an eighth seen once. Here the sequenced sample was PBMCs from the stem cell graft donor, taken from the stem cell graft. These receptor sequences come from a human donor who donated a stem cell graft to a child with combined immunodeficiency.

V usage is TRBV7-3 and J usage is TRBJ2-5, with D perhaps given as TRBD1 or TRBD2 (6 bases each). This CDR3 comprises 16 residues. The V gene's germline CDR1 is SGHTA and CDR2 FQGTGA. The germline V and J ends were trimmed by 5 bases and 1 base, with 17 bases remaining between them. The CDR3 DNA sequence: TGTGCCAGCAGCCTCCTAGGGGGGACCCTCCAAGAGACCCAGTACTTC. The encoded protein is CASSLLGGTLQETQYF.

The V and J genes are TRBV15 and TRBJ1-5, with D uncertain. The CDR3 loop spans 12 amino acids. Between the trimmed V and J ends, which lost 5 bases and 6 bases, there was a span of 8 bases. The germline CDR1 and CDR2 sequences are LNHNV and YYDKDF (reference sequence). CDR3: CATSPLLQPQHF. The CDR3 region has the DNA TGTGCCACCAGCCCTCTTCTTCAGCCCCAGCATTTT.

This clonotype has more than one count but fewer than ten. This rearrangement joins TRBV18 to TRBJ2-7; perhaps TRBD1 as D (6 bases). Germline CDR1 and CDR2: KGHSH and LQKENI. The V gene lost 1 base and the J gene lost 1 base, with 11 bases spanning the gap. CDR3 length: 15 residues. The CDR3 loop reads CASSPLLGGSYEQYF. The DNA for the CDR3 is TGTGCCAGCTCACCACTATTAGGGGGATCCTACGAGCAGTACTTC.

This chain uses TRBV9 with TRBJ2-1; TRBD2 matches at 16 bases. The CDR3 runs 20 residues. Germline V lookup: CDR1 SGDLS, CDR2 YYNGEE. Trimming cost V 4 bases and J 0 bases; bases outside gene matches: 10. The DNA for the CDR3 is TGTGCCAGCAGCCCTGCCACGGGACTAGCGGGAGGGTCCTCCTACAATGAGCAGTTCTTC. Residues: CASSPATGLAGGSSYNEQFF. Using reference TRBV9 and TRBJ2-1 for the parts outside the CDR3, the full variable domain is DSGVTQTPKHLITATGQRVTLRCSPRSGDLSVYWYQQSLDQGLQFLIQYYNGEERAKGNILERFSAQQFPDLHSELNLSSLELGDSALYFCASSPATGLAGGSSYNEQFFGPGTRLTVL.

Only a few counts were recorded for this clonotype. In DNA, the CDR3 is TGTGCCAGCAGCGACCCCTCAGGGGGCGTCGGGATTGCGCAGTATTTT. Amino acid sequence: CASSDPSGGVGIAQYF. V and J are TRBV9 and TRBJ2-3; 8 nucleotides align to TRBD1. With V trimmed by 3 bases and J by 10 bases, 16 bases remained unmatched. Germline V gene sequence: CDR1 SGDLS, CDR2 YYNGEE. The CDR3 is 16 amino acids. The entire variable domain, with the rest obtained from reference TRBV9 and TRBJ2-3, is as follows: DSGVTQTPKHLITATGQRVTLRCSPRSGDLSVYWYQQSLDQGLQFLIQYYNGEERAKGNILERFSAQQFPDLHSELNLSSLELGDSALYFCASSDPSGGVGIAQYFGPGTRLTVL.

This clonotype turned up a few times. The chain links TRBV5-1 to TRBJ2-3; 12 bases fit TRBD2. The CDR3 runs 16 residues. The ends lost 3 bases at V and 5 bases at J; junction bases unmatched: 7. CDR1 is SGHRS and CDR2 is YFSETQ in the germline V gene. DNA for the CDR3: TGCGCCAGCAGCTCGACTAGCGGGAGCCATGGAGATACGCAGTATTTT. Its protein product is CASSSTSGSHGDTQYF.

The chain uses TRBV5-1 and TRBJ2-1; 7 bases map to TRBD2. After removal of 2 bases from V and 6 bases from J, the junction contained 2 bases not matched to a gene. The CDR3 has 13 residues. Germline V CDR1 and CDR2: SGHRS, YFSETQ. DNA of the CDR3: TGCGCCAGCAGCTTCCGGACTAGCAATGAGCAGTTCTTC. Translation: CASSFRTSNEQFF. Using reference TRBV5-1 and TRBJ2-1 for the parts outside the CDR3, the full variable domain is KAGVTQTPRYLIKTRGQQVTLSCSPISGHRSVSWYQQTPGQGLQFLFEYFSETQRNKGNFPGRFSGRQFSNSRSEMNVSTLELGDSALYLCASSFRTSNEQFFGPGTRLTVL.

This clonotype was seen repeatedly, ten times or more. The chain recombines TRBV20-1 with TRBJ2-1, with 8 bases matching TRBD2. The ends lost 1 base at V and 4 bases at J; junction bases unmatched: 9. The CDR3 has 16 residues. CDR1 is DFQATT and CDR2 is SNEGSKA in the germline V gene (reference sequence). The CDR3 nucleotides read TGCAGTGCTAGAGCTTGGATTAGCGGGACGTACAATGAGCAGTTCTTC. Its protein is CSARAWISGTYNEQFF.

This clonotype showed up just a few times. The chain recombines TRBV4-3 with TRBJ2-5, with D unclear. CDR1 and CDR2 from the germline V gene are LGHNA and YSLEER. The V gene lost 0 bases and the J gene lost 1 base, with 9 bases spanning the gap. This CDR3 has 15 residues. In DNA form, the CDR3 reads TGCGCCAGCAGCCAAGATCGGCGGAGCCAAGAGACCCAGTACTTC. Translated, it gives CASSQDRRSQETQYF.

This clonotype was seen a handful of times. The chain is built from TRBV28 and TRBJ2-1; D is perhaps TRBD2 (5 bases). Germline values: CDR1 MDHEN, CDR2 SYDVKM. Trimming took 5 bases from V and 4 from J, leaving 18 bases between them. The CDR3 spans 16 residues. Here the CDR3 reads CASSPPWRVLYNEQFF. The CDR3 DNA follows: TGTGCCAGCAGTCCGCCTTGGCGGGTCCTTTACAATGAGCAGTTCTTC.

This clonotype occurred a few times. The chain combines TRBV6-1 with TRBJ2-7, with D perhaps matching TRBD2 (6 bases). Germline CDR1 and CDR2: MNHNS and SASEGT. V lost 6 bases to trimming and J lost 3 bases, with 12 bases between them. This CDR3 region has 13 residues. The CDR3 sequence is CASRTGLYYEQYF. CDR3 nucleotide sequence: TGTGCCAGCAGGACGGGACTTTACTACGAGCAGTACTTC.

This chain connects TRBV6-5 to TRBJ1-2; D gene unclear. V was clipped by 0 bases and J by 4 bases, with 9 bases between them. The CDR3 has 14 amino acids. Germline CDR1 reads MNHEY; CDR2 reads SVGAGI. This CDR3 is CASSYSKGIYGYTF. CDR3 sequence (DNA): TGTGCCAGCAGTTACTCTAAGGGAATCTATGGCTACACCTTC.

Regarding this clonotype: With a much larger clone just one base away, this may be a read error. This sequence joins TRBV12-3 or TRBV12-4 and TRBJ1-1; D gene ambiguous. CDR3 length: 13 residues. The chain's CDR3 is CASSWTGNTEALF. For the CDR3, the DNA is TGTGCCAGCAGTTGGACGGGGAACACTGAAGCTCTCTTT.

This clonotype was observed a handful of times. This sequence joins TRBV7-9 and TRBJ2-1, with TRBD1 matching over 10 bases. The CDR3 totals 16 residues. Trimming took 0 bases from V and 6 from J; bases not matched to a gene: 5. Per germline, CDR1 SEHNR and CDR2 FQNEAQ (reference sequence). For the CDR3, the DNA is TGTGCCAGCAGCTTAGCTCTGGGACAGGGGTGCAATGAGCAGTTCTTC. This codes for CASSLALGQGCNEQFF.

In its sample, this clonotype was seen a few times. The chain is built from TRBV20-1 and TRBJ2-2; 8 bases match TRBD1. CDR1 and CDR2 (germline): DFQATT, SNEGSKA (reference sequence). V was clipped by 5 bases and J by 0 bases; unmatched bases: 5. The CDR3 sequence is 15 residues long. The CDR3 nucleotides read TGCAGTGCTGACGCAGGGGGCTCGAACACCGGGGAGCTGTTTTTT. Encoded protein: CSADAGGSNTGELFF.

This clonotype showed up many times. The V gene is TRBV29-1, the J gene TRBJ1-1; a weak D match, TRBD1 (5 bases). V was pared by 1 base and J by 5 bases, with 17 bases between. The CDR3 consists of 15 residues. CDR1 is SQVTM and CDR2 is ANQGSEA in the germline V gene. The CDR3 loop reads CSVEGAGGSGTEAFF. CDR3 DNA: TGCAGCGTTGAAGGGGCGGGGGGATCGGGAACTGAAGCTTTCTTT. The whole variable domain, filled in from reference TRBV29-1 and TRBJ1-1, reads SAVISQKPSRDICQRGTSLTIQCQVDSQVTMMFWYRQQPGQSLTLIATANQGSEATYESGFVIDKFPISRPNLTFSTLTVSNMSPEDSSIYLCSVEGAGGSGTEAFFGQGTRLTVV.

The CDR3 nucleotides are TGTGCCAGCAGTCGACCAGGGGGCCCGAGCACTGAAGCTTTCTTT. Translating gives CASSRPGGPSTEAFF. This chain joins TRBV6-1 and TRBJ1-1, with TRBD1 matching over 8 bases. The CDR3 length is 15 residues. CDR1 is MNHNS, CDR2 SASEGT, per germline. With V trimmed by 5 bases and J by 4 bases, 9 bases remained unmatched.

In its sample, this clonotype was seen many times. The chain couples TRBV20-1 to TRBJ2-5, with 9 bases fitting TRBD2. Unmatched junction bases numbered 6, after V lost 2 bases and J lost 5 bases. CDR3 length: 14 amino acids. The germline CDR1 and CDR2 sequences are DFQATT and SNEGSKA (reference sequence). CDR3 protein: CSARRRRGGETQYF. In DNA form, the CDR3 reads TGCAGTGCTAGAAGGCGGCGGGGGGGCGAGACCCAGTACTTC.

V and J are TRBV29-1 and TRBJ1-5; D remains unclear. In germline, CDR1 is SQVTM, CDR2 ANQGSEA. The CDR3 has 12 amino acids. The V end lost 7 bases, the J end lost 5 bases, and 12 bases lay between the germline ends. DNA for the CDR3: TGCAGCGCCCTGTTTGGGGATCAGCCCCAGCATTTT. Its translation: CSALFGDQPQHF.

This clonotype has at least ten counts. The DNA for the CDR3 is TGCAGCGCGACAGGGGGACAAGAGACCCAGTACTTC. Encoded protein: CSATGGQETQYF. The V gene is TRBV20-1, the J gene TRBJ2-5, with 9 nucleotides matching TRBD1. The CDR3 has 12 amino acids. Germline loops: CDR1 DFQATT, CDR2 SNEGSKA (reference sequence).

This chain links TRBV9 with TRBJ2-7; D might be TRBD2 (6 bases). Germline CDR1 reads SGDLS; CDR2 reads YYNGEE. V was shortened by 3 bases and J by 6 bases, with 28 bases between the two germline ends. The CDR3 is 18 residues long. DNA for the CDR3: TGTGCCAGCAGCGCGAACCCAAATCCCAGGGAGGCTTGGGCCGAGCAGTACTTC. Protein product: CASSANPNPREAWAEQYF. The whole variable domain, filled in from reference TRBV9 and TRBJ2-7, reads DSGVTQTPKHLITATGQRVTLRCSPRSGDLSVYWYQQSLDQGLQFLIQYYNGEERAKGNILERFSAQQFPDLHSELNLSSLELGDSALYFCASSANPNPREAWAEQYFGPGTRLTVT.

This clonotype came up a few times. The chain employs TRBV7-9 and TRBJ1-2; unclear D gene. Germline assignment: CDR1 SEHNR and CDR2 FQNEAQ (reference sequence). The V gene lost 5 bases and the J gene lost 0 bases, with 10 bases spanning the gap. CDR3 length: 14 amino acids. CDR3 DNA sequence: TGTGCCAGCAGCCGGGTGCCGGCTAACTATGGCTACACCTTC. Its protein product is CASSRVPANYGYTF.

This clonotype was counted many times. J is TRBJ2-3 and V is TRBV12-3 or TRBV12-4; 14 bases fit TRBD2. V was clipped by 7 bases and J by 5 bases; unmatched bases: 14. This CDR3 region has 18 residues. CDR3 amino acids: CASKSFGTSGSQQDTQYF. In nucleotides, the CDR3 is TGTGCCAGCAAATCCTTCGGGACTAGCGGGAGCCAGCAAGATACGCAGTATTTT.

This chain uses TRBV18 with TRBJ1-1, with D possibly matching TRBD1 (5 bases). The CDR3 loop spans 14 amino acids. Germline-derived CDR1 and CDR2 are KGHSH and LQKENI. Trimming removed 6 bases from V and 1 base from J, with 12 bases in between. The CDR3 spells CASSGGGTNTEAFF. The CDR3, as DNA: TGTGCCAGCTCCGGGGGAGGGACGAACACTGAAGCTTTCTTT. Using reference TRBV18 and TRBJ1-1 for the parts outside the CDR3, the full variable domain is NAGVMQNPRHLVRRRGQEARLRCSPMKGHSHVYWYRQLPEEGLKFMVYLQKENIIDESGMPKERFSAEFPKEGPSILRIQQVVRGDSAAYFCASSGGGTNTEAFFGQGTRLTVV.

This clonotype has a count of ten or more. The CDR3 here is CASGTGLTDTQYF. The CDR3 DNA follows: TGTGCCAGCGGGACAGGGCTCACAGATACGCAGTATTTT. This chain connects TRBV12-3 or TRBV12-4 to TRBJ2-3; 9 nucleotides align to TRBD1. J gave up 2 bases and V 8 bases, and 2 bases lay outside the gene matches. This CDR3 comprises 13 residues.

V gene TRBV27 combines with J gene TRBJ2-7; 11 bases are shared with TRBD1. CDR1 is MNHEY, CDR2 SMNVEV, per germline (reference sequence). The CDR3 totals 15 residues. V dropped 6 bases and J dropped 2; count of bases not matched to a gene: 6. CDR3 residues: CASSQGQGVTYEQYF. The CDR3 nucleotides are TGTGCCAGCAGCCAGGGACAGGGGGTAACCTACGAGCAGTACTTC.

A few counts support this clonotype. In DNA, the CDR3 is TGCGCCAGCAGACTCTTAATAGAACCTGAAGCTTTCTTT. Protein product: CASRLLIEPEAFF. The rearrangement links TRBV5-1 to TRBJ1-1; no firm D call. V gave up 5 bases and J gave up 6 bases, with 14 bases separating them. In germline, CDR1 is SGHRS, CDR2 YFSETQ. This CDR3 comprises 13 residues.

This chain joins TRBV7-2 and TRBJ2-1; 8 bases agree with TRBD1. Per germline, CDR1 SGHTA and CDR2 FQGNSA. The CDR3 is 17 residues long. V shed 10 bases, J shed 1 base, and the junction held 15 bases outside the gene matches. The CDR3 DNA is TGTGCCACGCCCGGAGGGCAGGGGGCTATGTCCTACAATGAGCAGTTCTTC. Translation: CATPGGQGAMSYNEQFF.

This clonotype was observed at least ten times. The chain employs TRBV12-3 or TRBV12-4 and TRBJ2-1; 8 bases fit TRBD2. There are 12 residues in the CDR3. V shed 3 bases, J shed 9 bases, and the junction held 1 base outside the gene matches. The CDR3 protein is CASSLTSAEQFF. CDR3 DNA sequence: TGTGCCAGCAGTTTGACTAGCGCTGAGCAGTTCTTC.

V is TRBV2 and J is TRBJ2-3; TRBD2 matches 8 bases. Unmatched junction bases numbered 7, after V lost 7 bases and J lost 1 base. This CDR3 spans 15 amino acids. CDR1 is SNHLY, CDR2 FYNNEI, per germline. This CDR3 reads CASNVAGRRTDTQYF. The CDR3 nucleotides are TGTGCCAGCAATGTAGCGGGGAGGCGCACAGATACGCAGTATTTT.

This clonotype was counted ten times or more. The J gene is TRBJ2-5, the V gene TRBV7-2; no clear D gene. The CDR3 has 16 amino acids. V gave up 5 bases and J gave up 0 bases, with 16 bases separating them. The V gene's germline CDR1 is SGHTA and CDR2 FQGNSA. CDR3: CASSPRRALHQETQYF. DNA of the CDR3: TGTGCCAGCAGCCCTCGTCGGGCCCTACACCAAGAGACCCAGTACTTC. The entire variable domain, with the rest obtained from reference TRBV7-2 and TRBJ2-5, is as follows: GAGVSQSPSNKVTEKGKDVELRCDPISGHTALYWYRQSLGQGLEFLIYFQGNSAPDKSGLPSDRFSAERTGGSVSTLTIQRTQQEDSAVYLCASSPRRALHQETQYFGPGTRLLVL.

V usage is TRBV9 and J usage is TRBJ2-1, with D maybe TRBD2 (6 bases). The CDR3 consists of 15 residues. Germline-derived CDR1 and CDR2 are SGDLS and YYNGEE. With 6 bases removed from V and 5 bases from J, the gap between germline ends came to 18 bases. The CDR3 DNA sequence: TGTGCCAGCAACCTAGGAGGGAAAAGTGACAATGAGCAGTTCTTC. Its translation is CASNLGGKSDNEQFF.